One sample yielded the 2 T cell receptor beta chains listed below, sequenced in a study of T cells in Graves' hyperthyroidism and ophthalmopathy. Researchers amplified the TCR beta CDR3 regions from RNA transcripts. TCR CDR3 regions were first amplified by RT-PCR with HTBI primers. MiXCR, run by TCRdb on the multiplex PCR reads, gives a single entry per CDR3 protein. The data hold a few hundred thousand distinct CDR3 sequences, with about a sixth observed a single time. Sequencing was done on a sample of blood. Receptors were obtained from a woman in her 30s with Graves' hyperthyroidism.

J is TRBJ2-1 and V is TRBV19, with D hard to call. The CDR3 is 14 amino acids. The V gene lost 3 bases and the J gene lost 2 bases, with 8 bases spanning the gap. The germline gives CDR1 LNHDA, CDR2 SQIVND (reference sequence). Written as DNA, the CDR3 is TGTGCCAGTAGTATGCGATTTGCCTACAATGAGCAGTTCTTC. Translated, it gives CASSMRFAYNEQFF.

CDR3 amino acids: CASSFSSSKKGAYEQYF. In DNA form, the CDR3 reads TGTGCCAGCAGTTTCTCCTCCTCAAAGAAAGGGGCCTACGAGCAGTACTTC. This chain uses TRBV28 with TRBJ2-7, with a weak D call TRBD1 (5 bases). V was pared by 3 bases and J by 2 bases, with 20 bases between. Per germline, CDR1 MDHEN and CDR2 SYDVKM. CDR3 length equals 17 residues.